This TCR beta chain was sequenced for a study of neurological immune-mediated disorders (dated by TCRdb to the late 2010s). As for the study more broadly: Using UMI-based sequencing, the study compared peripheral blood TCR-beta repertoires from patients with HTLV-I-associated myelopathy (HAM/TSP), patients with multiple sclerosis, and healthy controls. The roughly 100 TCR-beta libraries covered PBMC samples along with longitudinal samples, technical triplicates, and paired sorted CD4+ and CD8+ T-cell subsets. The cohort included 60 to 75 subjects: approximately 15 with HAM/TSP, approximately 34 with multiple sclerosis, and 20 healthy controls.

The investigation overall reported the following: TCR clonal expansion was greatest in HAM/TSP patients and smallest in MS patients, who ranked below even healthy controls. Expanded clones from different subjects shared no identical CDR3 amino acid sequences, which suggests that TCR-beta repertoires were private in all groups.

To synthesize cDNA, template-switch 5'RACE was performed with a primer carrying a 10-nucleotide random unique molecular identifier so that each TCR transcript was tagged. Each sequencing run produced over 180 million TCR-beta sequences covering 15-18 subjects. The RNeasy kit was used to extract total RNA. The KAPA Real-time Library Amplification kit was used to amplify TCR-beta VDJ regions with primers for the TCR constant region and the 5'RACE anchor. Sample indexes and Illumina adaptors were added in a first PCR, and a second PCR then increased library yield. After Ampure bead purification, the TCR product of roughly 650 bp was size-selected on a 2% E-gel SizeSelection system. Before pooling, libraries had their quality checked on a Bioanalyzer, their concentration measured with Qubit, and their quantity determined with the Kapa Library Quantification kit. An Illumina HiSeq 2500 was used to sequence the libraries paired-end at 2 x 150 bp. To increase sequence diversity, roughly 25-31% phiX was spiked into each library pool. As for how the authors treated the data: Quality-filtered reads were processed with the UMI-based MiGEC pipeline, and over 90% of raw TCR sequences were removed by the MiGEC pipeline during error correction. IMGT germline references were used for alignment of VDJ genes, and clonotypes were defined by a unique CDR3 amino acid sequence together with V-J genes. VDJtools evaluated clonal expansion, Shannon diversity and CDR3 relatedness (CalcPairwiseDistances, ClusterSamples); CLCbio workbench built phylogenetic trees. Expanded clones were defined as having at least 8 unique UMIs, based on coefficient-of-variation modelling across technical triplicates. TCRdb took the public reads, trimmed them with fastp at Q25, ran MiXCR for clone calling and kept in-frame beta chains. Merged by CDR3 protein, the rows form single entries marked with the most common genes and DNA. What appears here as the V and J calls and clone size reflects TCRdb's work, not the paper's. This sample gives 53,000 or so distinct CDR3 sequences in total; roughly 13% of them show up just once. Approximately 11% of the sample goes to the ten largest clones.

Unsorted PBMC libraries were generated from 2 million PBMCs stored in RNAlater at -80 °C until RNA extraction. PBMCs were separated from peripheral blood using Ficoll-Hypaque density gradient centrifugation and then cryopreserved in liquid nitrogen. V is pruned by 4 bases and J by 5 bases, leaving 2 bases of the junction without a gene match. Via the germline V gene (reference sequence), CDR1 is SGHNT and CDR2 YYREEE. The cysteine opens and the phenylalanine closes a CDR3 of 14 amino acids. Only the CDR3 region is kept as DNA, spanning 42 bases read in frame from base 1. This clonotype was recorded at least ten times. Its antigen is not yet known. No much larger clone is present one base from it, and per-base qualities are unavailable.

The chain uses TRBV5-4 and TRBJ2-1, with 11 middle bases fitting TRBD2. This clonotype originated in a woman aged 60-75 years with HTLV-1-associated myelopathy (HAM/TSP). The sequenced material came from PBMCs. The DNA sequence reads TGTGCCAGCAGCCCGGGACTAGCGGACAATGAGCAGTTCTTC. Translated, it reads CASSPGLADNEQFF.